This is a list of T cell receptor beta chains from one sample in a study of T cells after yellow fever vaccination. TCRdb re-analysed the 5' RACE reads in MiXCR, keeping a single row per CDR3 protein. The data hold about 120,000 distinct CDR3 sequences, with more than 7.5% observed a single time. The sequencing used CD8+ T cells sorted from PBMCs, collected on the day of the yellow fever booster vaccination. These receptors originate from a man between 18 and 35 years old who received the YFV17D yellow fever vaccine. Each CDR3 is given with its conserved first and last residue. A D gene is named only where the DNA matches it firmly. Expanded clones are given a class, and other clones once, few, many or no size at all.

V gene	clone size	J gene	D gene	CDR3 DNA	CDR3 protein
TRBV12-3/TRBV12-4	-	TRBJ1-3	-	TGTGCCAGCAGTTTATCGGGGACTGGAAACACCATATATTTT	CASSLSGTGNTIYF
TRBV5-6	many	TRBJ1-6	-	TGTGCCAGCAGCTCGGATTTACGGGGGCGCAAGAGTAATTCACCCCTCCACTTT	CASSSDLRGRKSNSPLHF
TRBV29-1	many	TRBJ2-1	-	TGCAGCGTTCGGTACCAAAGCTCCTACAATGAGCAGTTCTTC	CSVRYQSSYNEQFF
TRBV11-2	few	TRBJ1-4	-	TGTGCCAGCAGCAGGGGGGGTGAAAAACTGTTTTTT	CASSRGGEKLFF
TRBV24-1	many	TRBJ2-2	-	TGTGCCACCAGTGATCCGGGCACCGGGGAGCTGTTTTTT	CATSDPGTGELFF
TRBV7-3	many	TRBJ2-3	-	TGTGCCAGCAGGTGGTTTATAGATACGCAGTATTTT	CASRWFIDTQYF
TRBV20-1	-	TRBJ2-7	-	TGCAGTGCTAGGGCAACCCGGATTTCCTACGAGCAGTACTTC	CSARATRISYEQYF
TRBV10-2	-	TRBJ2-2	-	TGCGCCAGCAGAGGTGACAGGTTATTCACCGGGGAGCTGTTTTTT	CASRGDRLFTGELFF
TRBV21-1	few	TRBJ1-5	-	TGTGCCAGCAGCAGGGGGCATCAGCCCCAGCATTTT	CASSRGHQPQHF
TRBV7-9	-	TRBJ2-3	TRBD2	TGTGCCAGCAGCTTTTACGGGGGGGACACAGATACGCAGTATTTT	CASSFYGGDTDTQYF
TRBV6-5	many	TRBJ2-3	-	TGTGCCAGTTGGGAGGGGGGGGCAGATACGCAGTATTTT	CASWEGGADTQYF
TRBV20-1	few	TRBJ1-1	-	TGCAGTGCTAGAGAGGAGGCCAGCATGAACACTGAAGCTTTCTTT	CSAREEASMNTEAFF
TRBV13	-	TRBJ2-2	-	TGTGCCAGCAGCTTAGACGGGACAAACACCGGGGAGCTGTTTTTT	CASSLDGTNTGELFF
TRBV5-1	-	TRBJ2-7	TRBD1	TGCGCCAGCAGCTACGAGACAGGGCTCCACGAGCAGTACTTC	CASSYETGLHEQYF
TRBV5-5	-	TRBJ2-3	TRBD1	TGTGCCAGCAGCACCGACAGGGAACACACAGATACGCAGTATTTT	CASSTDREHTDTQYF
TRBV4-3	few	TRBJ1-2	TRBD1	TGCGCCAGCAGCCAAGATAGTGGGACAGGGGCCGCCCACTATGGCTACACCTTC	CASSQDSGTGAAHYGYTF
TRBV4-1	-	TRBJ2-2	-	TGCGCCAGCAGCCAAGTCGGAGGGGCGGGCCGCGCGTGGAGGGAGCTGTTTTTT	CASSQVGGAGRAWRELFF
TRBV4-1	many	TRBJ2-7	-	TGCGCCAGCAGCCCGGGGGGCACCTACGAGCAGTACTTC	CASSPGGTYEQYF
TRBV29-1	-	TRBJ1-2	-	TGCAGCGTTGAGAACTATGGCTACACCTTC	CSVENYGYTF
TRBV5-1	-	TRBJ2-3	-	TGCGCCAGCAGCTTGGCAGGACGGTACACAGATACGCAGTATTTT	CASSLAGRYTDTQYF
TRBV6-6	many	TRBJ1-1	-	TGTGCCAGCGGCGCCGGGGGCAGGACTGAAGCTTTCTTT	CASGAGGRTEAFF
TRBV11-2	few	TRBJ2-3	TRBD1	TGTGCCAGCAGCCGAAAGGGGACAGGGTTGACAGATACGCAGTATTTT	CASSRKGTGLTDTQYF
TRBV12-3/TRBV12-4	-	TRBJ1-2	-	TGTGCCAGCAGTTTATGGGCAGGGCAGGGCTACACCTTC	CASSLWAGQGYTF
TRBV20-1	-	TRBJ1-5	-	TGCAGTGCTAGTCTCCGGGACACTCGTTATCAGCCCCAGCATTTT	CSASLRDTRYQPQHF
TRBV7-2	-	TRBJ1-6	-	TGTGCCAGCAGCGGACGCACGGGACGACAACATTCACCCCTCCACTTT	CASSGRTGRQHSPLHF
TRBV6-5	-	TRBJ2-1	-	TGTGCCAGCAGTTTATTACTTGGGGACCGATCGCATGAGCAGTTCTTC	CASSLLLGDRSHEQFF
TRBV15	-	TRBJ2-5	-	TGTGCCACCAGCAGAGACAGGGGGAGGGAGACCCAGTACTTC	CATSRDRGRETQYF
TRBV5-4	-	TRBJ2-3	-	TGTGCCAGCAGCTTGGCGGGACCAACAGATACGCAGTATTTT	CASSLAGPTDTQYF
TRBV12-3/TRBV12-4	few	TRBJ2-2	-	TGTGCCAGCGGTCCCGGGGAGCTGTTTTTT	CASGPGELFF
TRBV7-8	few	TRBJ2-3	-	TGTGCCAGCAGCTTTGTTGGGGGGAGGTCCCCAGATACGCAGTATTTT	CASSFVGGRSPDTQYF
TRBV5-1	-	TRBJ2-3	-	TGCGCCAGCAGCTTGGGGAGCTATCGGGGATCAGATACGCAGTATTTT	CASSLGSYRGSDTQYF